The next 27 T cell receptor beta chains were all read from a single sample in a study of blood T cell repertoires in COVID-19. Assay: immunoSEQ multiplex PCR; the TCRdb copy retains only in-frame clones and omits some. The sample gives 130,000 or so clones, under 85% of which show up once; 9% to 15% is in the top ten. The sample comprised peripheral blood. The receptor set was obtained from an older woman with acute or convalescent COVID-19.

The V call is TRBV6-5, the J call TRBJ2-2; 8 bases agree with TRBD2. There are 15 residues in the CDR3. J was trimmed by 4 bases and V by 6 bases; bases with no gene match: 7. From germline, CDR1 is MNHEY and CDR2 SVGAGI. The CDR3 is CASRGSGGLTGELFF. CDR3 in DNA: TGTGCCAGCAGAGGCTCGGGGGGGCTCACCGGGGAGCTGTTTTTT.

The chain is built from TRBV30 and TRBJ1-3; D might be TRBD1 (5 bases). This CDR3 is built from 17 residues. The germline CDR1 and CDR2 sequences are GTSNPN and SVGIG (reference sequence). The V end was cut by 4 bases, the J end by 1 base, with 20 bases between. The CDR3 region is CAWTGGTGPFSGNTIYF. The CDR3 bases are TGTGCCTGGACGGGCGGGACCGGACCTTTTTCTGGAAACACCATATATTTT.

This clone was seen a single time. The J gene is TRBJ2-2, the V gene TRBV18; D is uncertain. Trimming shortened V by 2 bases and J by 7 bases, and 8 bases separated the two germline ends. Germline CDR1 and CDR2: KGHSH and LQKENI. The CDR3 sequence is 13 residues long. This chain's CDR3 is CASSPNPLGELFF. CDR3 bases: TGTGCCAGCTCACCAAATCCTCTCGGGGAGCTGTTTTTT.

The chain uses TRBV18 and TRBJ2-1, with 9 positions matching TRBD1. The J segment lost 3 bases and the V segment lost 0 bases, leaving 9 bases of the junction unmatched. Germline V gene lookup returns CDR1 KGHSH and CDR2 LQKENI. The CDR3 is made up of 18 amino acids. The CDR3 sequence is CASSPPKGTGNFYNEQFF. For the CDR3, the DNA is TGTGCCAGCTCACCACCAAAAGGGACAGGGAATTTCTACAATGAGCAGTTCTTC.

The rearrangement links TRBV28 to TRBJ1-1; 8 nucleotides align to TRBD1. V lost 7 bases, J lost 0 bases, and 4 bases stayed unmatched. This CDR3 spans 14 amino acids. The germline CDR1 and CDR2 sequences are MDHEN and SYDVKM. CDR3 DNA: TGTGCCAGCACTCCAGGGGGCCTGAACACTGAAGCTTTCTTT. Residues: CASTPGGLNTEAFF.

This clone was detected only once. This chain uses TRBV4-1 with TRBJ1-3; D remains ambiguous. The germline V gene encodes CDR1 MGHRA and CDR2 YSYEKL. V shed 0 bases and J shed 0 bases, with 15 bases lying between them. The CDR3 is 18 residues long. The CDR3 spells CASSQEVSRLFSGNTIYF. The CDR3, as DNA: TGCGCCAGCAGCCAAGAAGTTTCCCGACTGTTCTCTGGAAACACCATATATTTT.

The genes are TRBV24-1 and TRBJ2-1; 10 positions match TRBD2. The trim removed 7 bases at V and 0 bases at J, leaving 5 bases unmatched. Germline loops: CDR1 KGHDR, CDR2 SFDVKD. This CDR3 comprises 16 residues. The DNA for the CDR3 is TGTGCCACCAGCGACACTAGCGGGGCCTCCTACAATGAGCAGTTCTTC. Protein sequence: CATSDTSGASYNEQFF.

This rearrangement joins TRBV5-8 to TRBJ2-3; a possible D gene is TRBD1 (7 bases). The CDR3 loop spans 13 amino acids. From germline, CDR1 is SGHTS and CDR2 YDEGEE. Trimming left V 4 bases short and J 4 bases short, with 10 bases between. The chain's CDR3 is CASSSRGADTQYF. CDR3 DNA: TGTGCCAGCAGCAGCAGGGGGGCAGATACGCAGTATTTT.

This clone is a singleton in its sample. The chain uses TRBV5-1 and TRBJ1-5; TRBD1 agrees at 10 bases. Trimming removed 4 bases from V and 5 bases from J; junction bases left unmatched: 6. There are 15 residues in the CDR3. Germline-derived CDR1 and CDR2 are SGHRS and YFSETQ. The CDR3 protein is CASSLETGGYQPQHF. The CDR3 DNA follows: TGCGCCAGCAGCCTGGAGACAGGGGGCTATCAGCCCCAGCATTTT.

The V and J genes are TRBV19 and TRBJ1-2; 8 positions match TRBD1. This CDR3 comprises 15 residues. V lost 5 bases and J lost 3; bases outside the gene matches: 8. Germline V gene sequence: CDR1 LNHDA, CDR2 SQIVND (reference sequence). CDR3 nucleotides: TGTGCCAGTAGTCCCGAATTGACAGGGGACTATGGCTACACCTTC. It encodes CASSPELTGDYGYTF.

The J gene is TRBJ2-6, the V gene TRBV7-9; a weak D match, TRBD2 (6 bases). Trimming removed 5 bases from V and 4 bases from J, with 12 bases in between. This CDR3 is 15 amino acids long. Germline-derived CDR1 and CDR2 are SEHNR and FQNEAQ (reference sequence). The DNA for the CDR3 is TGTGCCAGCAGCCGCGCGGGGTCCGGGGCCAACGTCCTGACTTTC. It encodes CASSRAGSGANVLTF.

The rearrangement uses TRBV18 and TRBJ1-1; D remains unclear. Trimming pared 3 bases from V and 0 bases from J, leaving 5 bases between. Germline V lookup: CDR1 KGHSH, CDR2 LQKENI. This CDR3 is 13 amino acids long. The CDR3 nucleotides are TGTGCCAGCTCACCTACAATGAACACTGAAGCTTTCTTT. It is translated as CASSPTMNTEAFF.

The chain joins TRBV2 to TRBJ1-2; 7 bases match TRBD1. V lost 3 bases, J lost 8 bases, and 12 bases stayed unmatched. Germline V gene sequence: CDR1 SNHLY, CDR2 FYNNEI. This CDR3 has 15 amino acids. CDR3 loop: CASSEGLGQPLGYTF. In nucleotides, the CDR3 is TGTGCCAGCAGTGAGGGGTTGGGACAGCCCTTGGGCTACACCTTC.

The CDR3 loop reads CASSLGTVPWGVFF. The CDR3 nucleotides are TGTGCCAGCAGCCTAGGGACCGTCCCCTGGGGGGTGTTTTTT. The chain uses TRBV3-1 (or the pseudogene TRBV3-2) and TRBJ1-4, with D possibly being TRBD1 (5 bases). Between the trimmed V and J ends, which lost 4 bases and 15 bases, there was a span of 21 bases. Per germline, CDR1 LGHDT and CDR2 YNNKEL (reference sequence). CDR3 size: 14 residues.

V is TRBV6-1 and J is TRBJ1-6; D not resolved. This CDR3 comprises 13 residues. Looked up from germline, CDR1 is MNHNS and CDR2 is SASEGT. Trimming took 3 bases from V and 7 from J, leaving 7 bases between them. CDR3 protein: CASSDTENSPLHF. The CDR3 nucleotides read TGTGCCAGCAGTGACACAGAGAATTCACCCCTCCACTTT.

V gene TRBV11-2 combines with J gene TRBJ1-1, with D possibly being TRBD1 (5 bases). The CDR3 is 14 amino acids. The V end was cut by 5 bases, the J end by 0 bases, with 10 bases between. The germline V gene encodes CDR1 SGHAT and CDR2 FQNNGV. CDR3 amino acids: CASSQRQMNTEAFF. In DNA form, the CDR3 reads TGTGCCAGCAGCCAGCGACAGATGAACACTGAAGCTTTCTTT.

The chain employs TRBV11-2 and TRBJ2-6; no clear D gene. V was shortened by 7 bases and J by 2 bases, with 9 bases between the two germline ends. CDR3 length: 14 amino acids. Germline V CDR1 and CDR2: SGHAT, FQNNGV. The CDR3 region has the DNA TGTGCCAGCACCTATCTGGCTGGGGCCAACGTCCTGACTTTC. Residues: CASTYLAGANVLTF.

This clone was observed a handful of times. This rearrangement joins TRBV27 to TRBJ2-7; D is perhaps TRBD1 (6 bases). Germline V gene data show CDR1 as MNHEY and CDR2 as SMNVEV (reference sequence). Trimming removed 3 bases at V and 3 bases at J, with 12 bases between. The CDR3 is 14 residues long. CDR3 sequence (DNA): TGTGCCAGCAGTTTCGTGACAGGTGACTACGAGCAGTACTTC. Amino acid sequence: CASSFVTGDYEQYF.

Note on this clone: This specimen includes other DNA sequences encoding the same CDR3. This chain connects TRBV7-9 to TRBJ1-1, with D tentatively TRBD1 (6 bases). The CDR3 is 13 residues long. The germline V gene encodes CDR1 SEHNR and CDR2 FQNEAQ (reference sequence). V lost 5 bases, J lost 1 base, and 8 bases lay in between. The CDR3 nucleotides read TGTGCCAGCAGCCGCAGGGGGAACACTGAAGCTTTCTTT. Protein sequence: CASSRRGNTEAFF.

This clone was seen repeatedly, ten times or more. The V and J genes are TRBV3-1 (or the pseudogene TRBV3-2) and TRBJ1-5, with unresolved D. Germline-derived CDR1 and CDR2 are LGHDT and YNNKEL (reference sequence). CDR3 length equals 14 residues. Trimming left V 1 base short and J 5 bases short, with 9 bases between. The CDR3 DNA reads TGTGCCAGCAGCCAAGCCTTGGGCCATCAGCCCCAGCATTTT. Amino acids: CASSQALGHQPQHF.

J is TRBJ1-1 and V is TRBV10-2; D remains ambiguous. The CDR3 is 13 residues long. Germline values: CDR1 WSHSY, CDR2 SAAADI. V lost 0 bases and J lost 4, with 6 bases in between. CDR3 residues: CASSESRSTEAFF. CDR3 sequence (DNA): TGCGCCAGCAGTGAGTCGCGAAGCACTGAAGCTTTCTTT.

In DNA form, the CDR3 reads TGTGCCAGCGAGGGGGTCCTCTACTCTGGGGCCAACGTCCTGACTTTC. Translation gives CASEGVLYSGANVLTF. This rearrangement joins TRBV28 to TRBJ2-6; tentative D call: TRBD1 (6 bases). The CDR3 totals 16 residues. V shed 8 bases and J shed 0 bases, with 14 bases lying between them. Per the germline V gene, CDR1 is MDHEN and CDR2 is SYDVKM. The variable domain in full, with the rest retrieved from reference TRBV28 and TRBJ2-6, is DVKVTQSSRYLVKRTGEKVFLECVQDMDHENMFWYRQDPGLGLRLIYFSYDVKMKEKGDIPEGYSVSREKKERFSLILESASTNQTSMYLCASEGVLYSGANVLTFGAGSRLTVL.

In DNA, the CDR3 is TGTGCCAGCAGCGTAGGGGACAGGAACACTGAAGCTTTCTTT. Amino acids: CASSVGDRNTEAFF. J is TRBJ1-1 and V is TRBV27; 7 positions agree with TRBD1. The CDR3 is 14 residues long. CDR1 is MNHEY and CDR2 is SMNVEV in the germline V gene (reference sequence). The V gene end was trimmed by 6 bases and the J gene end by 1 base; junction bases not matched to a gene: 5.

The V gene is TRBV5-6, the J gene TRBJ1-4; 7 positions agree with TRBD1. After removal of 0 bases from V and 4 bases from J, the junction contained 12 bases not matched to a gene. The CDR3 loop spans 18 amino acids. CDR1 SGHDT and CDR2 YYEEEE come from the germline V gene. For the CDR3, the DNA is TGTGCCAGCAGCTTGGGGACAGGCCGGACTTCTGGTAATGAAAAACTGTTTTTT. As protein: CASSLGTGRTSGNEKLFF. The whole variable domain, remainder taken from reference TRBV5-6 and TRBJ1-4, is DAGVTQSPTHLIKTRGQQVTLRCSPKSGHDTVSWYQQALGQGPQFIFQYYEEEERQRGNFPDRFSGHQFPNYSSELNVNALLLGDSALYLCASSLGTGRTSGNEKLFFGSGTQLSVL.

The chain recombines TRBV12-3 or TRBV12-4 with TRBJ2-1, with D perhaps matching TRBD1 (5 bases). The CDR3 is 12 amino acids. The ends were cut back, 2 bases at V and 10 bases at J, with 9 bases in the middle. The CDR3 region has the DNA TGTGCCAGCAGTTTAATGGGGCGGGAGCAGTTCTTC. This encodes CASSLMGREQFF.

V and J are TRBV7-9 and TRBJ2-7, with TRBD1 as a possible D gene (5 bases). Germline lookup yields CDR1 SEHNR and CDR2 FQNEAQ (reference sequence). V lost 2 bases and J lost 4, with 9 bases in between. CDR3 length equals 13 residues. As DNA, the CDR3 is TGTGCCAGCAGCTTATTGCAGGGTTACGAGCAGTACTTC. It specifies CASSLLQGYEQYF.

This rearrangement joins TRBV6-5 to TRBJ1-2; D is unclear. The germline gives CDR1 MNHEY, CDR2 SVGAGI. Trimming stripped 5 bases from V and 8 bases from J, with 18 bases between. The CDR3 is made up of 14 amino acids. This chain's CDR3 is CASSRETGGIGYTF. In nucleotides, the CDR3 is TGTGCCAGCAGTAGAGAGACTGGAGGTATAGGCTACACCTTC.